This TCR beta chain originates from a study of cytomegalovirus exposure and HLA in healthy donors (TCRdb year 2017). About the full investigation: An earlier analysis of roughly 570 of the donors reported about 260 Gb of sequence data and 95 million to 140 million unique TCR beta sequences obtained from about 200 million T cells. An earlier analysis of approximately 630 of the donors applied high-throughput TCR beta sequencing to assess whether each TCR beta V gene segment acted as functional or pseudogenic. The number of typed donors differed by locus: about 620-640 for A, B, C, DRB1 and DQB1; 500 to 550 for DQA1; around 610 for DPA1; and about 450 for DPB1. To predict cytomegalovirus infection status, the study combined high-throughput TCR immunosequencing, statistical association of individual TCRs with disease status, and machine learning. The study profiled the T cell repertoires of under 850 subjects by immunosequencing and related them to cytomegalovirus serostatus. The study was designed to test whether signatures of past pathogen exposure could be identified by cataloging public T cell receptors. Donor age, sex, ethnicity and CMV serostatus were collected together with the repertoire data. An early release that covered fewer than 800 HLA-typed donors contained around 330 gigabases of sequencing data and 80 million or so unique TCR sequences. Every repertoire in the discovery cohort had been generated on one and the same sequencing platform. The later analysis used no new phenotypic data to find candidate immune exposures, relying instead on TCR beta sequences and their occurrence across donors. A separate validation cohort of 100 to 150 different subjects was used in addition to the approximately 610-subject first cohort. The genetic ancestry cluster associated with self-reported Caucasian donors included around 76% of the roughly 380 genotyped donors. Both class I and class II loci were covered by HLA typing, at four-digit resolution. On average, 235,054 unique TCR beta nucleotide sequences were sequenced per donor among roughly 430 genotyped donors of the cohort, with roughly 18% of those sequences being non-productive. To study patterns of TCR occurrence, a later analysis re-analyzed previously published TCR beta repertoires from several hundred donors and added high-resolution HLA genotyping. Genome-wide SNP genotypes for about three fifths of the roughly 670 donors were used in a later genetic analysis, which treated that subset as a discovery cohort. Because of strong linkage in the cohort, five DR-DQ haplotypes were treated as single units for association and clustering.

Points the paper makes about the study in general: In the study, about 150 TCR beta chains were listed as associated with cytomegalovirus. Some IMGT-functional V segments, including TRBV6-2 and TRBV6-3, could not be distinguished by the 87-base-pair reads and were therefore excluded. According to a later analysis, most CMV-associated TCR beta chains appeared to be HLA-restricted, and the HLA associations seemed to be driven largely by CMV exposure. The classifier was reported to diagnose cytomegalovirus status with high specificity and sensitivity in both the original and validation cohorts. Across donors, most TCR sequences were observed very rarely, whereas some public TCRs were present in many individuals. Over 15 rarely observed V segments, including chromosome 9 orphons, were excluded from the earlier analysis of about 500 of the donors because counts were too low. In a later analysis, TCR association rates were found to vary across HLA loci, with the most associated TCRs seen for DRB1 alleles and the fewest for HLA-C alleles. In a later genetic analysis, a missense DCLRE1C variant was associated with V-gene and J-gene trimming of TCR beta chains, and the association was replicated in an independent cohort. Several of the top co-occurrence clusters appeared to be linked to parvovirus B19, influenza, CMV and Epstein-Barr virus, according to a later analysis. Compared with equally common non-associated chains, HLA-associated TCR beta chains in a later analysis were more clonally expanded and had lower generation probabilities. When HLA alleles, especially DR and DQ, strongly co-occurred, attributing TCR associations to individual alleles was difficult. This cohort had only TCR beta chains sequenced, and the lack of alpha or paired-chain data limited which features could be detected. Because some donors lacked HLA typing at each locus, the association tests relied only on the typed subset. For the cohort, immune exposure information was limited to CMV serostatus. At a false discovery rate of 0.05, a later analysis linked about 17,000 TCR beta sequences to specific HLA alleles. The presence/absence analyses assumed that sequencing depth was roughly uniform across donors, and that assumption may not be true. In vitro tests confirmed that three of the cytomegalovirus-associated TCR beta chains recognize cytomegalovirus antigens. The authors suggested that the approach could potentially be generalized to other disease states and immunological phenotypes. A cluster of highly shared sequence variants was judged likely to represent a technical artifact of the sequencing pipeline. Compared with the roughly 600-donor mean, donors in an Asian-associated ancestry cluster had fewer N-insertions in productive TCRs, according to a later genetic analysis. Linkage disequilibrium might explain the correlated functional status among segregating V segments, but an unknown experimental factor could not be ruled out. Broadly in line with IMGT annotations, most TCR beta V segments showed up in productive rearrangements about 87% or about 30% of the time in an earlier analysis of around 550 of the donors. A further reported finding was that TCR beta sequences accurately predicted the HLA-A and HLA-B alleles for most subjects in the first cohort.

Turning to this clone: It has no known antigen specificity. Base quality data are lacking; no much larger clone is found one base away.

The receptor library was made with the immunoSEQ multiplex PCR assay. For the multiplex PCR, a mixture combining 60 forward primers for TCR Vbeta segments and 13 reverse primers for TCR Jbeta segments was used. The CDR3 region of rearranged TCR beta genes was amplified from genomic DNA by a multiplex PCR assay. On the Illumina HiSeq System, the amplified TCR beta libraries were sequenced as 87-base-pair reads. In the paper's pipeline: Across the roughly 670 repertoires, a later analysis counted 80 million or so unique TCR beta chains, about 10 million of which were shared by at least two donors. To remove PCR and sequencing errors, raw reads were error-corrected and collapsed into unique sequences using a nearest-neighbor algorithm that merged closely related sequences. V, D and J gene segments were assigned by aligning CDR3 sequences to IMGT reference sequences. For a sequence to be retained, a match of at least six nucleotides was required to both a V gene segment and a J gene segment. A rearrangement was called productive if the CDR3 had no stop codons and remained in frame with V and J, and every other rearrangement was called non-productive. CDR3 was defined according to IMGT convention as the region running from the second conserved V-encoded cysteine to the conserved J-encoded phenylalanine. Sequences without an unambiguous match to a single V gene segment were excluded from the earlier analysis of 450 to 650 of the donors. In an earlier analysis of some 590 of the donors, V segments were called functional above 56.7% productive rearrangements and were called segregating when the between-donor standard deviation exceeded 5%. A statistical classification framework was built for diagnosing cytomegalovirus status from the catalog of TCR beta chain sequences. V and J gene assignment, in a later analysis, came from comparing TCR nucleotide sequences with IMGT/GENE-DB human TR gene sequences. The TCRdist pipeline was used in a later analysis to assign CDR3 sequences and most-parsimonious VDJ recombination scenarios. In a later analysis, every TCR beta chain was defined by the combination of its CDR3 amino acid sequence and its V-gene family, and reads without a unique V-gene family were dropped. In a later analysis, around 650 highly shared, low-generation-probability nucleotide sequences were removed to address suspected cross-contamination and a sequencing artifact. In a later analysis, a clonal expansion index was calculated for each public chain from normalized within-repertoire ranks of inferred template counts. Generation probabilities in a later analysis came from a VDJ recombination model fitted to out-of-frame rearrangements, and those results were checked against IGoR. In a later analysis, TCR-TCR, TCR-HLA and TCR-CMV co-occurrence was scored with hypergeometric tests, and a repertoire-size bias correction was applied to TCR pairs. A later analysis estimated false discovery rates by permuting HLA or CMV assignments 20 times. In a later analysis, co-occurring TCRs were grouped using DBSCAN, with TCRdist sequence similarity added in when clustering inside HLA-allele-positive subsets. Repertoires with fewer than 30,000 or more than 120,000 public chains, plus five repertoires with anomalous nucleotide sharing, were excluded from co-occurrence clustering. Entries here come from immuneACCESS through TCRdb and include only in-frame sequences with V and J called. Some clones fail to appear in such tables; in the studies checked, an unresolved V gene covers under half of the shortfall, and the cause of the remainder is unknown. V and J calls and clone size are those listed in that table; D and trimming were worked out from the DNA. The sample contains hundreds of thousands of clones, roughly 70% of them found a single time. About 2.1% of the sample is taken by the ten largest.

The cohort comprised approximately 700 healthy bone marrow donors. At the time of sampling, all cohort members were nominally healthy, though unrecorded immune exposures were likely present. The donor tested CMV seronegative, placing the donor among the approximately 360 seronegative members of the cohort. A peripheral blood sample was provided by each donor, and peripheral blood mononuclear cells were used for TCR beta sequencing. Genomic DNA was extracted from the blood cell samples with the Qiagen DNeasy Blood Extraction Kit. Trimming removed 6 bases from V and 5 bases from J; the gene matches leave 11 bases unexplained. The cysteine opens and the phenylalanine closes a CDR3 of 14 amino acids. Just the 42-base CDR3 DNA is kept, in frame starting at base 1. The germline V gene (reference sequence) specifies SGHNT as CDR1 and YYREEE as CDR2.

The chain couples TRBV5-4 to TRBJ2-7; 7 of the junction bases match TRBD1. The sample taken for sequencing was PBMCs. This TCR was recovered from a female donor in good health and CMV-seronegative. The sequenced DNA: TGTGCCAGCAACAACCCCGGGACAGATAACGAGCAGTACTTC. The encoded protein is CASNNPGTDNEQYF.